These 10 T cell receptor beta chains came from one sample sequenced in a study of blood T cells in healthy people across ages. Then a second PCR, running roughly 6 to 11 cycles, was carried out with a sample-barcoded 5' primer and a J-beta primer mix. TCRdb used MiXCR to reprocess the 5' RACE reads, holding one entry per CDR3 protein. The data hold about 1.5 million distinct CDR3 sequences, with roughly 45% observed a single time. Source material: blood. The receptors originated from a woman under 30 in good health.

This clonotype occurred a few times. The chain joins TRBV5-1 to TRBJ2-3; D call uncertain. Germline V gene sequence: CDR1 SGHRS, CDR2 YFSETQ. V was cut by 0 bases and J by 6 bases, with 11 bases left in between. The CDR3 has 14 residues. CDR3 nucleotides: TGCGCCAGCAGCTTGGCTCCACCGCCGGATACGCAGTATTTT. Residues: CASSLAPPPDTQYF.

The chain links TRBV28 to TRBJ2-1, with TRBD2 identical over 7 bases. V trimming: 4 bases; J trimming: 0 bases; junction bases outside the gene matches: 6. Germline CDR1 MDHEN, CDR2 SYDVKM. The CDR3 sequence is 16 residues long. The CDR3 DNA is TGTGCCAGCAGTTCGCCCCGCGGGAGCTCCTACAATGAGCAGTTCTTC. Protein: CASSSPRGSSYNEQFF.

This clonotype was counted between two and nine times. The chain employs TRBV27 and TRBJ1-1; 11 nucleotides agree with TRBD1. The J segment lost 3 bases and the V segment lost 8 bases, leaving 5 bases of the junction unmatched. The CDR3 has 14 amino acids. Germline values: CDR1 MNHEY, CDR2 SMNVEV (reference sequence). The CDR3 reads CASAGTGGYTEAFF. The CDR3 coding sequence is TGTGCCAGCGCCGGGACAGGGGGGTACACTGAAGCTTTCTTT.

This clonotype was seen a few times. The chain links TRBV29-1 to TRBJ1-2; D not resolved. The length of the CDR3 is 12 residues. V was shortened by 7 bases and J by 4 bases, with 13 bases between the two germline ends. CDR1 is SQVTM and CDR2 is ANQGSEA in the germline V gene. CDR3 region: CSAPRASYGYTF. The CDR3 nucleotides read TGCAGCGCCCCCCGGGCGAGCTATGGCTACACCTTC.

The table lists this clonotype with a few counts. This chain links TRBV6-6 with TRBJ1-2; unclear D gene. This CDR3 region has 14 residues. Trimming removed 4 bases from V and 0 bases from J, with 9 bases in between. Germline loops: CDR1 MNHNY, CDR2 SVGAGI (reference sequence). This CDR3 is CASSSGRTNYGYTF. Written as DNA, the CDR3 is TGTGCCAGCAGTTCGGGAAGAACTAACTATGGCTACACCTTC.

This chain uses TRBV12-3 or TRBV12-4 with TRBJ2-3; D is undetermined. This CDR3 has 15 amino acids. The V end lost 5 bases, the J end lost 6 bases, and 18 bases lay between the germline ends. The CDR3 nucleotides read TGTGCCAGCAGTCCCGGTGGCTGGGTGAGGGATACGCAGTATTTT. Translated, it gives CASSPGGWVRDTQYF.

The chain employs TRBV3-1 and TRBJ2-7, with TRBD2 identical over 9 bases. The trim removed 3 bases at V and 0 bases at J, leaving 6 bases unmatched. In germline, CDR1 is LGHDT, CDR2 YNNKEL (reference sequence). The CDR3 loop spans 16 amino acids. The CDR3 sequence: CASSQVYSGSSYEQYF. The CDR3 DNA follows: TGTGCCAGCAGCCAGGTGTATAGCGGGAGCTCCTACGAGCAGTACTTC.

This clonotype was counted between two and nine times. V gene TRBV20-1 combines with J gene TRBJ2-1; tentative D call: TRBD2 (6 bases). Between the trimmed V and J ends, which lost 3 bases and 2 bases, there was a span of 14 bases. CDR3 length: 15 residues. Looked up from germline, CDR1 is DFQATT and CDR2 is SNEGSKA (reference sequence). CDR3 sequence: CSASSLAKAYNEQFF. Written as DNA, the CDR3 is TGCAGTGCTAGTTCACTAGCCAAGGCCTACAATGAGCAGTTCTTC.

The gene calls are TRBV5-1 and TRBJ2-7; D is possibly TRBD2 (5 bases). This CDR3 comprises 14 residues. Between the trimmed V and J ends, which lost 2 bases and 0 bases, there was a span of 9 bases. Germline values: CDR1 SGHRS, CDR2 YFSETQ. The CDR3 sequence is CASSLPAASYEQYF. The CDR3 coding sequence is TGCGCCAGCAGCTTACCAGCGGCCTCCTACGAGCAGTACTTC.

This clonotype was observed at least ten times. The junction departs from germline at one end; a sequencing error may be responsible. The CDR3 reads CASSLGTGPSYEQYF. In DNA, the CDR3 is TGTGCCAGCAGTTTAGGGACAGGACCTTCCTACGAGCAGTACTTC. V is TRBV5-1 and J is TRBJ2-7; 8 positions match TRBD1. CDR3 length equals 15 residues. Germline V CDR1 and CDR2: SGHRS, YFSETQ.